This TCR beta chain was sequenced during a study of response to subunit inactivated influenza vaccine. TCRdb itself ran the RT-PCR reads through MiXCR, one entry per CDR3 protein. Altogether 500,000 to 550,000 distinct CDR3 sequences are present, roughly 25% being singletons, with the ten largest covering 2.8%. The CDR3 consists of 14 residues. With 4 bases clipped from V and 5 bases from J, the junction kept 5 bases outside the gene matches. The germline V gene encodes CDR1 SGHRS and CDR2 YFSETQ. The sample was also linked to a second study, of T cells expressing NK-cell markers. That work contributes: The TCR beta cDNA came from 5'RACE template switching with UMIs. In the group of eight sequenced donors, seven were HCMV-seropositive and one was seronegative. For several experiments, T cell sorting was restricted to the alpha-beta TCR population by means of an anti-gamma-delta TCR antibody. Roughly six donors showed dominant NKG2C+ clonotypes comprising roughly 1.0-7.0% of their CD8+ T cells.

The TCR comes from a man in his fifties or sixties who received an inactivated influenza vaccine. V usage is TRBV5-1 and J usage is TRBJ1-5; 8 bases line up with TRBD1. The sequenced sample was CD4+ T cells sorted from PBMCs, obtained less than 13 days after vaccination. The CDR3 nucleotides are TGCGCCAGCAGCCCGGACAGGGCCGATCAGCCCCAGCATTTT. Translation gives CASSPDRADQPQHF.